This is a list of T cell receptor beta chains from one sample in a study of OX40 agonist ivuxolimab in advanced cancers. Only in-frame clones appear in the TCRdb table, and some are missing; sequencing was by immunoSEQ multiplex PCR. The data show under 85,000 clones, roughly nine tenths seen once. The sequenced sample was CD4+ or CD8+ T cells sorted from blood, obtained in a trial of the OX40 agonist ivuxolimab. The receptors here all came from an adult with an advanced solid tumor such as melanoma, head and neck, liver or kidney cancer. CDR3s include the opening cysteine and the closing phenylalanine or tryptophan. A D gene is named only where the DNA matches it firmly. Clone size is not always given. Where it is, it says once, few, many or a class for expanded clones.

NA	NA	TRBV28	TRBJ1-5	TGTGCCAGCAGCCCGAGCGGGGGCAATCAGCCCCAGCATTTT	CASSPSGGNQPQHF
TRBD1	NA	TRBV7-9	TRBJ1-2	TGTGCCAGCAGCCCGCGGGACAGGGACTATGGCTACACCTTC	CASSPRDRDYGYTF
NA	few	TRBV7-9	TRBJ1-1	TGTGCCAGCAGCTCAACCGGGAACACTGAAGCTTTCTTT	CASSSTGNTEAFF
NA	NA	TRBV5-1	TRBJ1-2	TGCGCCAGCAGGGAGCGCATAGGGGGTGGCTACACCTTC	CASRERIGGGYTF
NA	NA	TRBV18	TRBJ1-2	TGTGCCAGCTCACCACCGGCAGTGACCCCCTATGGCTACACCTTC	CASSPPAVTPYGYTF
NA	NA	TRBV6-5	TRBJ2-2	TGTGCCAGCGGACAGACGAGAACGGATTTGTTTTTT	CASGQTRTDLFF
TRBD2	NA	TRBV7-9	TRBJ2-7	TGTGCCAGCAGCCTGATGAGCGGGAGGTCCTACGAGCAGTACTTC	CASSLMSGRSYEQYF
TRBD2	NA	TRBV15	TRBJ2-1	TGTGCCACCAGCAGGCCAGGACTAGCGGGCTACAATGAGCAGTTCTTC	CATSRPGLAGYNEQFF
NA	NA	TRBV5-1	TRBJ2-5	TGCGCCAGCAGCCCTGGGAAGCGTTGGGCCCAAGAGACCCAGTACTTC	CASSPGKRWAQETQYF
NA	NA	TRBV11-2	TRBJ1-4	TGTGCCAGCAGCTTAGATCGGGTTGGGCTGTTTTTT	CASSLDRVGLFF
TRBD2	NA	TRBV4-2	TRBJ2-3	TGTGCCAGCAGCCAAGATCCCACGACTAGCCTTTCCACAGATACGCAGTATTTT	CASSQDPTTSLSTDTQYF
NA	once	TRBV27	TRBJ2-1	TGTGCCAGCAGTTTAGTACAGGGCCATGAGCAGTTCTTC	CASSLVQGHEQFF
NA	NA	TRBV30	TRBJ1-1	TGTGCCTGGAGTCGCAGTCTGAACACTGAAGCTTTCTTT	CAWSRSLNTEAFF